This entry describes one T cell receptor beta chain. The antigen is unknown. This sample stems from a study of shared clonotypes between healthy human individuals. Points from the study as a whole: Only a few donors were included, so the genetic and exposure-history diversity represented was limited.

Assay: immunoSEQ multiplex PCR; the TCRdb copy retains only in-frame clones and omits some. Altogether roughly 490,000 clones are present, roughly 78% being singletons, with the ten largest covering around 12%. The germline gives CDR1 ENHRY, CDR2 SYGVKD. This CDR3 region has 12 residues. The ends were cut back, 3 bases at V and 11 bases at J, with 13 bases in the middle. The rearrangement links TRBV10-3 to TRBJ2-5; no definite D call. The TCR comes from a woman aged 40-49 years in good health. Some clones in this sample may be carry-over from other donors' samples. Material for sequencing was PBMCs. The CDR3 sequence is CAISDGQDQQYF. The CDR3 DNA is TGTGCCATCAGTGACGGCCAGGATCAGCAGTACTTC.